This section outlines one T cell receptor beta chain sequence together with its context. Antigen: not known. The data belong to a study of T cells in Graves' hyperthyroidism and ophthalmopathy. Per germline, CDR1 LGHDT and CDR2 YNNKEL (reference sequence). V gave up 0 bases and J gave up 4 bases; unmatched junction bases: 7. The CDR3 is made up of 16 amino acids. Points from the study as a whole: Before onset, by a median of approximately 6.8 months, the model predicted ophthalmopathy.

The CDR3 regions of TCR beta were amplified from RNA transcripts. RT-PCR in the first round (using the HTBI primer set) targeted the TCR CDR3. A single record per CDR3 protein comes from TCRdb applying MiXCR to the multiplex PCR reads. This sample has fewer than 750,000 distinct CDR3 sequences, with 14% to 15% found just once. The material sequenced was blood. The TCR comes from a woman between 40 and 55 years old with Graves' ophthalmopathy. The J gene is TRBJ2-7, the V gene TRBV3-1, with 9 bases lining up with TRBD2. Written as DNA, the CDR3 is TGTGCCAGCAGCCAAGACGTGCGGGAGGGCGGGTACGAGCAGTACTTC. Translated, it gives CASSQDVREGGYEQYF.